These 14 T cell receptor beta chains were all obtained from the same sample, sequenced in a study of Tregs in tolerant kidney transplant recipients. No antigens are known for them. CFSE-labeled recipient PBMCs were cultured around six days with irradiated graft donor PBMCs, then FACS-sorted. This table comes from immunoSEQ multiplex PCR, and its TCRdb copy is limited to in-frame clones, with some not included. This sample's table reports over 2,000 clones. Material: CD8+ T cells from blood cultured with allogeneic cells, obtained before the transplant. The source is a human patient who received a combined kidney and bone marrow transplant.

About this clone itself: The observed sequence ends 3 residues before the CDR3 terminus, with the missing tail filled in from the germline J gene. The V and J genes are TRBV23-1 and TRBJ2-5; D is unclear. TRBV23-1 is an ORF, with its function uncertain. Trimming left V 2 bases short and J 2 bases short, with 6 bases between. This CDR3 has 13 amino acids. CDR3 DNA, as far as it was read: TGCGCCAGCAGTCAAGGGCCGCAAGAGACC. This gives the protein CASSQGPQET. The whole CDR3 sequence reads CASSQGPQETQYF.

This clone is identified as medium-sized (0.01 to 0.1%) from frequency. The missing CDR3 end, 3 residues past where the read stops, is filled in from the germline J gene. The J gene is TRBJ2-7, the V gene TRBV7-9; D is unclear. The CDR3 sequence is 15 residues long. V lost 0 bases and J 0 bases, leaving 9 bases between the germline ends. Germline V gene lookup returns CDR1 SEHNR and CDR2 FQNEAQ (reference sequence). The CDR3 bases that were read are TGTGCCAGCAGCTTAGCTCCGGGTAGCTCCTACGAG. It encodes CASSLAPGSSYE. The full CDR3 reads CASSLAPGSSYEQYF.

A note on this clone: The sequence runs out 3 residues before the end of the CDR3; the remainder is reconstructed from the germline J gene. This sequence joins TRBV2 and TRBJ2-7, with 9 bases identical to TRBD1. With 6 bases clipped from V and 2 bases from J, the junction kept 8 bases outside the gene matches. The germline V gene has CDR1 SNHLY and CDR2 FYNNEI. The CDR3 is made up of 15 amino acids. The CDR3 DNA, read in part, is TGTGCCAGCAGGTTTTACCGGGACAGGGCCTACGAG. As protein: CASRFYRDRAYE. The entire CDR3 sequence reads CASRFYRDRAYEQYF.

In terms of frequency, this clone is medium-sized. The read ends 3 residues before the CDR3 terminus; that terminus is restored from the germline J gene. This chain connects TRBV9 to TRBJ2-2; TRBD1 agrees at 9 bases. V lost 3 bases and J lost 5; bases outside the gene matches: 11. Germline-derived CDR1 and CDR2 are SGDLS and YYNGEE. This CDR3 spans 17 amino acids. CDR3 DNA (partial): TGTGCCAGCAGCGCACTACAGGGGGCGAGAATAACCGGGGAG. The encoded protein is CASSALQGARITGE. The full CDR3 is CASSALQGARITGELFF.

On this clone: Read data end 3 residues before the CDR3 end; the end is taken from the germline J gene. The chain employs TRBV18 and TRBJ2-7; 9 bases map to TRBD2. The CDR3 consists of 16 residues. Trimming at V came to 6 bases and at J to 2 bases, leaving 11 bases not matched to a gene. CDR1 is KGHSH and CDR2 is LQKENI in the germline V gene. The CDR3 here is CASSPQAGGVPYEQYF. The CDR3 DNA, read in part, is TGTGCCAGCTCCCCCCAAGCGGGAGGAGTACCCTACGAG.

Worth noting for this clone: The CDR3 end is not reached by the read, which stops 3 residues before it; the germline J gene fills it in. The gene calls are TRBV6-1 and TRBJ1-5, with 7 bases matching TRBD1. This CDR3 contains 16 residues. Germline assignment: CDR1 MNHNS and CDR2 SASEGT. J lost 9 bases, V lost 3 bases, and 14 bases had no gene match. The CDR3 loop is CASSDSRDSGRTPQHF. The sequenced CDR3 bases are TGTGCCAGCAGTGATTCCCGGGACAGCGGACGGACGCCC.

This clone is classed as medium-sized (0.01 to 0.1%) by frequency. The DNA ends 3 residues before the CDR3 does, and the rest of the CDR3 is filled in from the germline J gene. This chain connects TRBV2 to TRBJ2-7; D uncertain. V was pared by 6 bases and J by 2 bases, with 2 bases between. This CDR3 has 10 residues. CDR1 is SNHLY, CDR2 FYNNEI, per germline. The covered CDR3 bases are TGTGCCAGCAGCGCCTACGAG. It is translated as CASSAYE. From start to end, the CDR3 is CASSAYEQYF.

The CDR3 spells CASSETAANYGYTF. CDR3 bases read: TGTGCCAGCAGTGAGACAGCAGCTAACTATGGC. The V and J genes are TRBV6-4 and TRBJ1-2, with TRBD1 as a possible D gene (5 bases). The read finishes 3 residues shy of the CDR3 end, and the germline J gene is used to complete it. CDR1 and CDR2 (germline): MRHNA, SNTAGT. V gave up 3 bases and J gave up 0 bases, with 8 bases separating them. The CDR3 is made up of 14 amino acids.

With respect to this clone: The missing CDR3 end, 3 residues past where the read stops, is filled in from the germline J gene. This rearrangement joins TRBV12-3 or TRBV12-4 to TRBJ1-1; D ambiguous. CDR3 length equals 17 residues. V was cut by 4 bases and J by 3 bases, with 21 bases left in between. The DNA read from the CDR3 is TGTGCCAGCAGTTCCACCGTCGCATATTCAGGAGACACTGAA. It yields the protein CASSSTVAYSGDTE. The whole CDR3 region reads CASSSTVAYSGDTEAFF.

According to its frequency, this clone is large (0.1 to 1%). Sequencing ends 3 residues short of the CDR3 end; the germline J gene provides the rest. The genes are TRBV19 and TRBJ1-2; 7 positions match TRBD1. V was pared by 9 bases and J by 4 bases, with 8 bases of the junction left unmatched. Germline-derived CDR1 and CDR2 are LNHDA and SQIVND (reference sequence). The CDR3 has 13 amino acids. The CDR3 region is CASDTGVGYGYTF. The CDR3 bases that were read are TGTGCCAGCGACACAGGGGTTGGCTATGGC.

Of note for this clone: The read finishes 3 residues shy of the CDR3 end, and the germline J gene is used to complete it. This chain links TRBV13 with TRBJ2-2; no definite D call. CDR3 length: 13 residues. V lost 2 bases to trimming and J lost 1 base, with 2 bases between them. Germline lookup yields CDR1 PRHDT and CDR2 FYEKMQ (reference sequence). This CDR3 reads CASSLQNTGELFF. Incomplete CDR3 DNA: TGTGCCAGCAGCTTACAGAACACCGGGGAG. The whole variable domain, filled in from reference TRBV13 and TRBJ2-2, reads AAGVIQSPRHLIKEKRETATLKCYPIPRHDTVYWYQQGPGQDPQFLISFYEKMQSDKGSIPDRFSAQQFSDYHSELNMSSLELGDSALYFCASSLQNTGELFFGEGSRLTVL.

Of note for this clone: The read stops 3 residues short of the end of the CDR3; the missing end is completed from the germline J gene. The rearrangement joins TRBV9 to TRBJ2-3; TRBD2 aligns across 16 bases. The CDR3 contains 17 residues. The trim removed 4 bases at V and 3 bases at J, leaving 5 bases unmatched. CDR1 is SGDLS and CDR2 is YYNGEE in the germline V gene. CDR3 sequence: CASSSGTSGGATDTQYF. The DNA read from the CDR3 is TGTGCCAGCAGCTCCGGGACTAGCGGGGGGGCAACAGATACG.

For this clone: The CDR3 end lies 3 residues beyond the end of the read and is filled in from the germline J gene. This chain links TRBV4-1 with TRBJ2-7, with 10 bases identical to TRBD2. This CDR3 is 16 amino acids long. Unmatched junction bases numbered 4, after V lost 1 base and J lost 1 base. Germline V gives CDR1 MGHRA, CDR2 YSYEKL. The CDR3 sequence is CASSQAGTSASYEQYF. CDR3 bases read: TGCGCCAGCAGCCAAGCCGGGACTAGCGCTTCCTACGAG.

CDR3 amino acids: CASSRGQGAWYGYTF. Partial CDR3 DNA: TGCGCCAGCAGCCGGGGACAGGGGGCCTGGTATGGC. This chain connects TRBV4-1 to TRBJ1-2, with 12 bases matching TRBD1. The CDR3 end is not reached by the read, which stops 3 residues before it; the germline J gene fills it in. Germline CDR1 and CDR2: MGHRA and YSYEKL. V lost 4 bases and J lost 5; bases outside the gene matches: 5. The CDR3 is made up of 15 amino acids.